The 27 T cell receptor beta chains given below trace back to one sample, sequenced in a study of early T cells in non-severe SARS-CoV-2 infection. TCRdb analysed the 5' RACE reads with MiXCR anew, one entry per CDR3 protein. The sample has around 71,000 distinct CDR3 sequences, about a tenth seen once. The sample consisted of whole blood, taken at baseline. The origin of the receptors is an adult who was a healthcare worker with PCR-confirmed SARS-CoV-2 infection or an uninfected control (not recorded which).

The table lists this clonotype with many counts. Lacking the conserved final phenylalanine or tryptophan, this CDR3 likely reflects a read error. The limits of the CDR3 on the DNA are not certain, so only TCRdb's listed CDR3 is given. The V call is TRBV6-4, the J call TRBJ1-4; TRBD1, the table's D call, lacks a check against the DNA. Germline CDR1 is MRHNA and CDR2 is SNTAGT. Ends included, the CDR3 has 11 residues. The CDR3 loop is CASSWDRLNGG.

V is TRBV7-9 and J is TRBJ2-2, with TRBD2 matching over 7 bases. Per the germline V gene, CDR1 is SEHNR and CDR2 is FQNEAQ (reference sequence). This CDR3 region has 14 residues. The ends lost 8 bases at V and 5 bases at J; junction bases unmatched: 8. The DNA of the CDR3 is TGTGCCAGCGACTCTAGCGGTCAAACCGGGGAGCTGTTTTTT. It encodes CASDSSGQTGELFF.

The chain carries TRBV20-1 and TRBJ2-4; 7 nucleotides match TRBD2. After removal of 3 bases from V and 3 bases from J, the junction contained 11 bases not matched to a gene. The length of the CDR3 is 16 residues. CDR1 is DFQATT and CDR2 is SNEGSKA in the germline V gene (reference sequence). The CDR3 bases are TGCAGTGCTAGGTCTTGGGCTAGCGGCGGCAAAAACATTCAGTACTTC. It encodes CSARSWASGGKNIQYF.

V usage is TRBV27 and J usage is TRBJ1-2; no reliable D call. The CDR3 has 13 amino acids. CDR1 is MNHEY, CDR2 SMNVEV, per germline (reference sequence). V was shortened by 6 bases and J by 4 bases, with 12 bases between the two germline ends. The CDR3 spells CASRLTASYGYTF. DNA for the CDR3: TGTGCCAGCAGGTTAACGGCCAGCTATGGCTACACCTTC.

In its sample, this clonotype was seen many times. This sequence joins TRBV27 and TRBJ1-1; D gene unclear. Looked up from germline, CDR1 is MNHEY and CDR2 is SMNVEV (reference sequence). Trimming took 5 bases from V and 1 from J, leaving 14 bases between them. The CDR3 is 15 residues long. CDR3 nucleotide sequence: TGTGCCAGCAGTACTCATTGGGGTACGAACACTGAAGCTTTCTTT. This codes for CASSTHWGTNTEAFF.

The sample holds a few counts of this clonotype. This chain joins TRBV6-5 and TRBJ2-3; the match to TRBD2 covers 10 bases. The germline V gene has CDR1 MNHEY and CDR2 SVGAGI. V shed 2 bases, J shed 4 bases, and the junction held 18 bases outside the gene matches. The CDR3 runs to 20 residues. The CDR3, as DNA: TGTGCCAGCAGTTACCCGAGGACTAGCGGAGGAGGGGTCCATCCAGATACGCAGTATTTT. This codes for CASSYPRTSGGGVHPDTQYF.

At least ten counts were recorded for this clonotype. This chain connects TRBV7-3 to TRBJ2-1; a weak D match, TRBD2 (5 bases). The CDR3 totals 13 residues. Germline CDR1 reads SGHTA; CDR2 reads FQGTGA. The V and J ends lost 2 bases and 8 bases respectively, with 10 bases between them. The DNA of the CDR3 is TGTGCCAGCAGCTTAGGGAGCAAGGATGAGCAGTTCTTC. This encodes CASSLGSKDEQFF.

V gene TRBV20-1 combines with J gene TRBJ2-3; D possibly uses TRBD1 or TRBD2 (5 bases each). CDR1 is DFQATT and CDR2 is SNEGSKA in the germline V gene (reference sequence). The CDR3 runs 11 residues. Trimming shortened V by 4 bases and J by 5 bases, and 7 bases separated the two germline ends. In nucleotides, the CDR3 is TGCAGTGCTATTGGGGGAGATACGCAGTATTTT. Residues: CSAIGGDTQYF.

This clonotype has a count of ten or more. The chain carries TRBV29-1 and TRBJ2-1; perhaps TRBD2 as D (5 bases). V was cut by 4 bases and J by 3 bases, with 7 bases left in between. CDR3 size: 12 residues. Germline CDR1 reads SQVTM; CDR2 reads ANQGSEA. CDR3: CSVAGVYNEQFF. CDR3 bases: TGCAGCGTTGCCGGGGTCTACAATGAGCAGTTCTTC.

The table lists this clonotype with many counts. The chain recombines TRBV27 with TRBJ1-1; the D is unclear. Germline V gene lookup returns CDR1 MNHEY and CDR2 SMNVEV (reference sequence). The CDR3 is made up of 14 amino acids. Trimming took off 3 bases at V and 4 bases at J, with 12 bases between the two ends. In DNA, the CDR3 is TGTGCCAGCAGTTTGGTGGGGTTTGCCACTGAAGCTTTCTTT. Protein: CASSLVGFATEAFF.

This clonotype was recorded many times. In DNA form, the CDR3 reads TGTGCCAGCAGTCCCGCACAGGTCAATCAGCCCCAGCATTTT. This gives the protein CASSPAQVNQPQHF. The chain has TRBV28 and TRBJ1-5, with D maybe TRBD1 (5 bases). Germline V CDR1 and CDR2: MDHEN, SYDVKM. The CDR3 is 14 amino acids. V lost 5 bases and J 3 bases, leaving 11 bases between the germline ends.

In its sample, this clonotype was seen a few times. The chain joins TRBV7-2 to TRBJ2-1; maybe TRBD2 (5 bases). V lost 6 bases, J lost 2 bases, and 8 bases lay in between. Germline CDR1 and CDR2: SGHTA and FQGNSA. The CDR3 length is 13 residues. The CDR3, as DNA: TGTGCCAGCAGAACCGGGACCTACAATGAGCAGTTCTTC. Encoded protein: CASRTGTYNEQFF. Full variable domain (outside the CDR3, taken from reference TRBV7-2 and TRBJ2-1): GAGVSQSPSNKVTEKGKDVELRCDPISGHTALYWYRQSLGQGLEFLIYFQGNSAPDKSGLPSDRFSAERTGGSVSTLTIQRTQQEDSAVYLCASRTGTYNEQFFGPGTRLTVL.

The CDR3 region is CSVEGGDTQYF. The CDR3 DNA follows: TGCAGCGTTGAAGGGGGAGATACGCAGTATTTT. The J gene is TRBJ2-3, the V gene TRBV29-1; D is unresolved. The CDR3 runs 11 residues. V gave up 1 base and J gave up 5 bases, with 4 bases separating them. The germline CDR1 and CDR2 sequences are SQVTM and ANQGSEA.

This clonotype was counted at least ten times. The J gene is TRBJ2-7, the V gene TRBV28; D perhaps matches TRBD1 (6 bases). CDR3 length: 19 residues. V was clipped by 3 bases and J by 7 bases, with 31 bases between them. Looked up from germline, CDR1 is MDHEN and CDR2 is SYDVKM. CDR3 sequence reads: CASSFPPGTNSGSTIEQYF. The CDR3 nucleotides read TGTGCCAGCAGTTTCCCCCCCGGGACAAACAGCGGATCTACGATAGAGCAGTACTTC.

The rearrangement joins TRBV11-2 to TRBJ2-1; 10 bases are shared with TRBD1. This CDR3 contains 17 residues. Germline-derived CDR1 and CDR2 are SGHAT and FQNNGV. V shed 4 bases, J shed 5 bases, and the junction held 11 bases outside the gene matches. Here the CDR3 reads CASSSRPGGQGHNEQFF. In DNA form, the CDR3 reads TGTGCCAGCAGCTCACGTCCCGGGGGACAGGGGCACAATGAGCAGTTCTTC.

This clonotype was counted only a few times. The V gene is TRBV20-1, the J gene TRBJ2-2; TRBD1 matches 7 bases. Per the germline V gene, CDR1 is DFQATT and CDR2 is SNEGSKA (reference sequence). V was clipped by 3 bases and J by 6 bases; unmatched bases: 10. The CDR3 contains 15 residues. The CDR3 nucleotides are TGCAGTGCTAGCCCGACAGGGAGAGATGCCGGGGAGCTGTTTTTT. Translation: CSASPTGRDAGELFF.

This chain links TRBV7-2 with TRBJ2-3; D may be TRBD2 (6 bases). The CDR3 extends over 15 amino acids. Between the trimmed V and J ends, which lost 4 bases and 1 base, there was a span of 12 bases. Germline V gene data show CDR1 as SGHTA and CDR2 as FQGNSA. The CDR3 region has the DNA TGTGCCAGCAGCTCGGAGGGCCGGGGCACAGATACGCAGTATTTT. It translates to CASSSEGRGTDTQYF. Using reference TRBV7-2 and TRBJ2-3 for the parts outside the CDR3, the full variable domain is GAGVSQSPSNKVTEKGKDVELRCDPISGHTALYWYRQSLGQGLEFLIYFQGNSAPDKSGLPSDRFSAERTGGSVSTLTIQRTQQEDSAVYLCASSSEGRGTDTQYFGPGTRLTVL.

The chain joins TRBV6-5 to TRBJ1-1, with D hard to call. Looked up from germline, CDR1 is MNHEY and CDR2 is SVGAGI. The V end was cut by 1 base, the J end by 3 bases, with 6 bases between. The CDR3 totals 13 residues. CDR3 DNA: TGTGCCAGCAGTTACTACGGACACACTGAAGCTTTCTTT. Its protein is CASSYYGHTEAFF.

This clonotype was observed at least ten times. This sequence joins TRBV12-3 or TRBV12-4 and TRBJ1-5; 7 bases match TRBD1. This CDR3 spans 15 amino acids. After removal of 2 bases from V and 3 bases from J, the junction contained 4 bases not matched to a gene. CDR3 amino acids: CASSLSGTANQPQHF. The CDR3 coding sequence is TGTGCCAGCAGTTTATCCGGGACAGCCAATCAGCCCCAGCATTTT.

In this sample, this clonotype turned up a few times. The chain recombines TRBV3-1 with TRBJ2-1; 12 bases match TRBD2. The CDR3 extends over 14 amino acids. The trim removed 1 base at V and 9 bases at J, leaving 1 base unmatched. Germline-derived CDR1 and CDR2 are LGHDT and YNNKEL (reference sequence). CDR3: CASSQGLAGVEQFF. The CDR3 coding sequence is TGTGCCAGCAGCCAAGGACTAGCGGGAGTTGAGCAGTTCTTC.

This clonotype was seen repeatedly, ten times or more. V usage is TRBV12-3 or TRBV12-4 and J usage is TRBJ2-2; 11 bases agree with TRBD2. The CDR3 sequence is 15 residues long. Trimming cost V 1 base and J 5 bases; bases outside gene matches: 0. The CDR3 DNA sequence: TGTGCCAGCAGTTTAGGACTAGCGGGAACCGGGGAGCTGTTTTTT. It is translated as CASSLGLAGTGELFF.

The V gene is TRBV5-6, the J gene TRBJ2-7; TRBD2 aligns across 15 bases. The germline gives CDR1 SGHDT, CDR2 YYEEEE. Unmatched junction bases numbered 8, after V lost 4 bases and J lost 3 bases. CDR3 size: 17 residues. The CDR3 region is CASSRTSGRAPFYEQYF. The CDR3 DNA reads TGTGCCAGCAGCCGGACTAGCGGGAGGGCCCCATTCTACGAGCAGTACTTC.

The table lists this clonotype with a few counts. J is TRBJ1-5 and V is TRBV20-1; D is perhaps TRBD1 (6 bases). CDR1 is DFQATT and CDR2 is SNEGSKA in the germline V gene (reference sequence). The length of the CDR3 is 13 residues. With 8 bases removed from V and 4 bases from J, the gap between germline ends came to 15 bases. The chain's CDR3 is CSSFPQGNQPQHF. Here the CDR3 DNA reads TGCAGTTCTTTTCCTCAGGGGAATCAGCCCCAGCATTTT.

This clonotype was counted many times. The gene calls are TRBV5-4 and TRBJ2-5, with D tentatively TRBD2 (5 bases). The CDR3 is made up of 16 amino acids. The V end was cut by 3 bases, the J end by 1 base, with 16 bases between. Germline values: CDR1 SGHNT, CDR2 YYREEE (reference sequence). CDR3 DNA sequence: TGTGCCAGCAGCTCGACTGGGAGCCAATTCCAAGAGACCCAGTACTTC. Translating gives CASSSTGSQFQETQYF.

This clonotype was counted at least ten times. This chain joins TRBV28 and TRBJ2-1; D gene uncertain. CDR1 and CDR2 from the germline V gene are MDHEN and SYDVKM. The CDR3 sequence is 11 residues long. V was trimmed by 2 bases and J by 8 bases, leaving 4 bases between them. CDR3 nucleotides: TGTGCCAGCAGTTTAGGGGATGAGCAGTTCTTC. Its translation is CASSLGDEQFF. Full variable domain (outside the CDR3, taken from reference TRBV28 and TRBJ2-1): DVKVTQSSRYLVKRTGEKVFLECVQDMDHENMFWYRQDPGLGLRLIYFSYDVKMKEKGDIPEGYSVSREKKERFSLILESASTNQTSMYLCASSLGDEQFFGPGTRLTVL.

This clonotype was found a few times. The rearrangement joins TRBV6-5 to TRBJ1-1; D gene ambiguous. CDR1 and CDR2 (germline): MNHEY, SVGAGI. V was cut by 0 bases and J by 0 bases, with 8 bases left in between. The CDR3 sequence is 15 residues long. This CDR3 is CASSYSWVVNTEAFF. As DNA, the CDR3 is TGTGCCAGCAGTTACTCGTGGGTTGTGAACACTGAAGCTTTCTTT.

This clonotype was observed a handful of times. The chain is built from TRBV19 and TRBJ1-2; 11 bases are a match to TRBD1. Trimming removed 5 bases from V and 4 bases from J; junction bases left unmatched: 3. In germline, CDR1 is LNHDA, CDR2 SQIVND (reference sequence). CDR3 size: 14 residues. This chain's CDR3 is CASSVGQGAYGYTF. The CDR3 region has the DNA TGTGCCAGTAGTGTCGGACAGGGGGCCTATGGCTACACCTTC. Full variable domain (remainder filled in from reference TRBV19 and TRBJ1-2): DGGITQSPKYLFRKEGQNVTLSCEQNLNHDAMYWYRQDPGQGLRLIYYSQIVNDFQKGDIAEGYSVSREKKESFPLTVTSAQKNPTAFYLCASSVGQGAYGYTFGSGTRLTVV.